Listed below are T cell receptor beta chains from one sample, sequenced in a study of cytotoxic CD8 clonotypes in ibrutinib-treated CLL. Data came from immunoSEQ multiplex PCR; TCRdb stores just in-frame clones and leaves some out. Altogether around 310,000 clones are present, almost 80% being singletons, with the ten largest covering 5.5% to 8%. The sequences come from PBMCs, collected before ibrutinib treatment. The receptors stem from a human donor with chronic lymphocytic leukemia. The CDR3 runs from the conserved cysteine through the conserved F or W. Each record gives: CDR3 protein, CDR3 DNA, clone size, V gene, D gene, J gene. A D gene is named only where the DNA matches it firmly. Expanded clones are given a class, and other clones once, few, many or no size at all.

CDR3aa: CASSFSTTGELFF
CDR3nt: TGTGCCAGCAGCTTTTCGACCACCGGGGAGCTGTTTTTT
abundance: .
v_gene: TRBV7-3
d_gene: .
j_gene: TRBJ2-2

CDR3aa: CASSSSLRGGSFYEQFF
CDR3nt: TGTGCCAGCAGTTCCTCCCTCCGGGGCGGGAGTTTCTATGAGCAGTTCTTC
abundance: .
v_gene: TRBV27
d_gene: TRBD2
j_gene: TRBJ2-1

CDR3aa: CASSPIQGRRDQETQYF
CDR3nt: TGTGCCAGCAGCCCGATCCAGGGTCGACGGGACCAAGAGACCCAGTACTTC
abundance: .
v_gene: TRBV11-2
d_gene: .
j_gene: TRBJ2-5

CDR3aa: CSVVAGGNEKLFF
CDR3nt: TGCAGCGTTGTCGCTGGGGGTAATGAAAAACTGTTTTTT
abundance: .
v_gene: TRBV29-1
d_gene: .
j_gene: TRBJ1-4

CDR3aa: CAINPGQGSTEAFF
CDR3nt: TGTGCCATCAACCCGGGACAGGGAAGCACTGAAGCTTTCTTT
abundance: once
v_gene: TRBV10-3
d_gene: TRBD1
j_gene: TRBJ1-1

CDR3aa: CASSPHGSGELFF
CDR3nt: TGTGCCAGCAGCCCGCACGGTTCCGGGGAGCTGTTTTTT
abundance: .
v_gene: TRBV11-3
d_gene: .
j_gene: TRBJ2-2

CDR3aa: CASSISGRSSYEQYF
CDR3nt: TGTGCCAGCAGCATTAGCGGGAGGTCTTCCTACGAGCAGTACTTC
abundance: once
v_gene: TRBV7-9
d_gene: TRBD2
j_gene: TRBJ2-7

CDR3aa: CASSPDRVANEQFF
CDR3nt: TGTGCCAGCTCACCGGACAGGGTCGCCAATGAGCAGTTCTTC
abundance: .
v_gene: TRBV18
d_gene: TRBD1
j_gene: TRBJ2-1

CDR3aa: CASSSGTNSGNTIYF
CDR3nt: TGTGCCAGCAGCTCAGGGACAAACTCTGGAAACACCATATATTTT
abundance: few
v_gene: TRBV7-2
d_gene: .
j_gene: TRBJ1-3

CDR3aa: CASSPRGAYGYTF
CDR3nt: TGTGCCAGCAGTCCAAGGGGTGCTTATGGCTACACCTTC
abundance: few
v_gene: TRBV5-8
d_gene: .
j_gene: TRBJ1-2

CDR3aa: CASSLERLDDTQYF
CDR3nt: TGCGCCAGCAGCTTGGAAAGACTAGATGATACGCAGTATTTT
abundance: .
v_gene: TRBV5-1
d_gene: .
j_gene: TRBJ2-3

CDR3aa: CASSGIGYGYTF
CDR3nt: TGTGCCAGCAGCGGCATCGGCTATGGCTACACCTTC
abundance: few
v_gene: TRBV28
d_gene: .
j_gene: TRBJ1-2

CDR3aa: CASSYRQGAFNEQFF
CDR3nt: TGTGCCAGCAGTTACCGACAGGGGGCCTTCAATGAGCAGTTCTTC
abundance: .
v_gene: TRBV6-6
d_gene: TRBD1
j_gene: TRBJ2-1

CDR3aa: CASSPWSYEAFF
CDR3nt: TGTGCCAGCAGCCCCTGGTCCTATGAAGCTTTCTTT
abundance: few
v_gene: TRBV11-2
d_gene: .
j_gene: TRBJ1-1

CDR3aa: CASSLSGRTYQPQHF
CDR3nt: TGTGCCAGCAGTTTATCAGGCCGAACCTATCAGCCCCAGCATTTT
abundance: .
v_gene: TRBV28
d_gene: .
j_gene: TRBJ1-5

CDR3aa: CASSPTSGSYNEQFF
CDR3nt: TGTGCCAGCAGTCCTACTAGCGGCTCCTACAATGAGCAGTTCTTC
abundance: .
v_gene: TRBV6-4
d_gene: TRBD2
j_gene: TRBJ2-1

CDR3aa: CASSVTGDTGELFF
CDR3nt: TGTGCCAGTAGCGTAACAGGGGACACCGGGGAGCTGTTTTTT
abundance: .
v_gene: TRBV19
d_gene: TRBD1
j_gene: TRBJ2-2

CDR3aa: CASGSTILAEAYNEQFF
CDR3nt: TGTGCTAGTGGTTCGACCATACTAGCGGAGGCTTACAATGAGCAGTTCTTC
abundance: .
v_gene: TRBV12-5
d_gene: TRBD2
j_gene: TRBJ2-1

CDR3aa: CASRFVPGQPPNEQFF
CDR3nt: TGTGCCAGCAGATTTGTCCCGGGACAGCCACCCAATGAGCAGTTCTTC
abundance: .
v_gene: TRBV7-8
d_gene: TRBD1
j_gene: TRBJ2-1

CDR3aa: CASSLFWTKPYEQYF
CDR3nt: TGTGCCAGCAGTTTGTTCTGGACTAAGCCATACGAGCAGTACTTC
abundance: .
v_gene: TRBV27
d_gene: .
j_gene: TRBJ2-7

CDR3aa: CAWTGVGANVLTF
CDR3nt: TGTGCCTGGACAGGGGTCGGGGCCAACGTCCTGACTTTC
abundance: .
v_gene: TRBV30
d_gene: .
j_gene: TRBJ2-6

CDR3aa: CASSNSGRYYYNEQFF
CDR3nt: TGTGCCAGCAGCAATAGCGGGAGGTACTACTACAATGAGCAGTTCTTC
abundance: .
v_gene: TRBV7-2
d_gene: TRBD2
j_gene: TRBJ2-1

CDR3aa: CASSTSSGVSSYNEQFF
CDR3nt: TGTGCCAGCAGTACTTCTAGCGGGGTAAGCTCCTACAATGAGCAGTTCTTC
abundance: .
v_gene: TRBV25-1
d_gene: TRBD2
j_gene: TRBJ2-1

CDR3aa: CASSTGVYMNTEAFF
CDR3nt: TGTGCCAGCAGTACCGGGGTCTACATGAACACTGAAGCTTTCTTT
abundance: .
v_gene: TRBV28
d_gene: .
j_gene: TRBJ1-1

CDR3aa: CASSKGHRSYEQYF
CDR3nt: TGTGCCAGCAGCAAGGGACACCGCTCCTACGAGCAGTACTTC
abundance: few
v_gene: TRBV5-6
d_gene: .
j_gene: TRBJ2-7

CDR3aa: CASTNQLNEQFF
CDR3nt: TGTGCCAGCACAAACCAGCTCAATGAGCAGTTCTTC
abundance: .
v_gene: TRBV6-5
d_gene: .
j_gene: TRBJ2-1

CDR3aa: CASSIDIANAQYF
CDR3nt: TGTGCCAGTAGTATAGACATAGCGAACGCGCAGTATTTT
abundance: .
v_gene: TRBV19
d_gene: .
j_gene: TRBJ2-3

CDR3aa: CASSENSNYGYTF
CDR3nt: TGTGCCAGCAGTGAAAACAGTAACTATGGCTACACCTTC
abundance: few
v_gene: TRBV25-1
d_gene: .
j_gene: TRBJ1-2

CDR3aa: CASSAILAIDTQYF
CDR3nt: TGTGCCAGCAGCGCAATTCTAGCAATTGATACGCAGTATTTT
abundance: few
v_gene: TRBV6-5
d_gene: .
j_gene: TRBJ2-3

CDR3aa: CASSPPGRGRFSNQPQHF
CDR3nt: TGTGCCAGCAGCCCCCCGGGTCGGGGAAGGTTTAGCAATCAGCCCCAGCATTTT
abundance: few
v_gene: TRBV7-2
d_gene: .
j_gene: TRBJ1-5

CDR3aa: CASSQAPQGEYSYGYTF
CDR3nt: TGCGCCAGCAGCCAAGCGCCCCAGGGGGAATATAGCTATGGCTACACCTTC
abundance: .
v_gene: TRBV4-3
d_gene: TRBD1
j_gene: TRBJ1-2

CDR3aa: CATNRDRGQETQYF
CDR3nt: TGTGCCACTAACCGGGACAGGGGTCAGGAGACCCAGTACTTC
abundance: .
v_gene: TRBV10-3
d_gene: TRBD1
j_gene: TRBJ2-5

CDR3aa: CATSNLRTSGLNEQFF
CDR3nt: TGTGCCACCAGCAACCTGAGGACTAGCGGGTTGAATGAGCAGTTCTTC
abundance: .
v_gene: TRBV15
d_gene: TRBD2
j_gene: TRBJ2-1

CDR3aa: CAWGTASGNTIYF
CDR3nt: TGTGCCTGGGGGACAGCCTCTGGAAACACCATATATTTT
abundance: .
v_gene: TRBV30
d_gene: TRBD1
j_gene: TRBJ1-3

CDR3aa: CASSFISGTDTQYF
CDR3nt: TGTGCCAGCAGCTTTATTTCCGGCACAGATACGCAGTATTTT
abundance: .
v_gene: TRBV7-2
d_gene: .
j_gene: TRBJ2-3

CDR3aa: CASSMIMDSYEQYF
CDR3nt: TGTGCCAGTAGTATGATTATGGACAGCTACGAGCAGTACTTC
abundance: .
v_gene: TRBV19
d_gene: .
j_gene: TRBJ2-7

CDR3aa: CASSLLGRRNTGELFF
CDR3nt: TGTGCCAGCAGTTTACTGGGCAGGAGGAACACCGGGGAGCTGTTTTTT
abundance: .
v_gene: TRBV27
d_gene: .
j_gene: TRBJ2-2

CDR3aa: CASSQEFNGNYGYTF
CDR3nt: TGCGCCAGCAGCCAAGAATTCAACGGTAACTATGGCTACACCTTC
abundance: .
v_gene: TRBV4-3
d_gene: .
j_gene: TRBJ1-2

CDR3aa: CAWSAQSDEQFF
CDR3nt: TGTGCCTGGAGTGCACAGTCGGATGAGCAGTTCTTC
abundance: .
v_gene: TRBV30
d_gene: .
j_gene: TRBJ2-1

CDR3aa: CASSPPSGSTDTQYF
CDR3nt: TGTGCCAGCAGTCCCCCTAGCGGGAGTACAGATACGCAGTATTTT
abundance: .
v_gene: TRBV28
d_gene: TRBD2
j_gene: TRBJ2-3

CDR3aa: CANDGTTYNEQFF
CDR3nt: TGTGCCAACGACGGGACAACCTACAATGAGCAGTTCTTC
abundance: once
v_gene: TRBV2
d_gene: .
j_gene: TRBJ2-1

CDR3aa: CASSLSRETQYF
CDR3nt: TGTGCCAGCAGCTTATCCCGAGAGACCCAGTACTTC
abundance: .
v_gene: TRBV7-2
d_gene: .
j_gene: TRBJ2-5

CDR3aa: CASSSGTNSYEQYF
CDR3nt: TGTGCCAGCAGCTCCGGGACAAACTCCTACGAGCAGTACTTC
abundance: .
v_gene: TRBV7-2
d_gene: .
j_gene: TRBJ2-7

CDR3aa: CASSETASVLEQYF
CDR3nt: TGCGCCAGCAGTGAGACAGCTAGCGTTCTCGAGCAGTACTTC
abundance: .
v_gene: TRBV10-1
d_gene: .
j_gene: TRBJ2-7

CDR3aa: CASSLTVAYQETQYF
CDR3nt: TGCGCCAGCAGCTTGACAGTGGCGTACCAAGAGACCCAGTACTTC
abundance: .
v_gene: TRBV5-1
d_gene: .
j_gene: TRBJ2-5

CDR3aa: CASSYSGTSGKEFF
CDR3nt: TGTGCCAGCAGTTACTCGGGGACTAGCGGGAAGGAGTTCTTC
abundance: .
v_gene: TRBV6-5
d_gene: TRBD2
j_gene: TRBJ2-1

CDR3aa: CASIERGGYGYTF
CDR3nt: TGTGCCAGCATCGAGAGGGGCGGCTATGGCTACACCTTC
abundance: .
v_gene: TRBV5-4
d_gene: .
j_gene: TRBJ1-2

CDR3aa: CASSPRTSSYEQYF
CDR3nt: TGTGCCAGCAGCCCTAGGACCAGCTCCTACGAGCAGTACTTC
abundance: .
v_gene: TRBV28
d_gene: .
j_gene: TRBJ2-7

CDR3aa: CASSSRQGQFF
CDR3nt: TGTGCCAGCAGCTCCAGACAGGGGCAGTTCTTC
abundance: .
v_gene: TRBV7-8
d_gene: TRBD1
j_gene: TRBJ2-1

CDR3aa: CASSQTTARTPSYGYTF
CDR3nt: TGCGCCAGCAGCCAAACTACTGCCCGGACACCTTCCTATGGCTACACCTTC
abundance: .
v_gene: TRBV4-3
d_gene: .
j_gene: TRBJ1-2

CDR3aa: CATSRSRGSYNEQFF
CDR3nt: TGTGCCACCAGCAGGTCGCGGGGATCCTACAATGAGCAGTTCTTC
abundance: .
v_gene: TRBV15
d_gene: .
j_gene: TRBJ2-1

CDR3aa: CASSAPGTSSTDTQYF
CDR3nt: TGCGCCAGCAGCGCTCCCGGGACATCTAGCACAGATACGCAGTATTTT
abundance: .
v_gene: TRBV5-1
d_gene: .
j_gene: TRBJ2-3

CDR3aa: CAWSETGFTDTQYF
CDR3nt: TGTGCCTGGAGTGAAACAGGGTTCACAGATACGCAGTATTTT
abundance: once
v_gene: TRBV30
d_gene: .
j_gene: TRBJ2-3

CDR3aa: CASSEGLIRSTDTQYF
CDR3nt: TGTGCCAGCAGCGAGGGACTGATACGTAGCACAGATACGCAGTATTTT
abundance: .
v_gene: TRBV9
d_gene: .
j_gene: TRBJ2-3

CDR3aa: CASSYLRERGTQYF
CDR3nt: TGTGCCAGCAGTTACCTGCGGGAGCGTGGGACCCAGTACTTC
abundance: few
v_gene: TRBV6-5
d_gene: TRBD2
j_gene: TRBJ2-5

CDR3aa: CASSQRGDSNQPQHF
CDR3nt: TGTGCCAGCAGCCAGAGGGGAGATAGCAATCAGCCCCAGCATTTT
abundance: .
v_gene: TRBV7-9
d_gene: .
j_gene: TRBJ1-5

CDR3aa: CASRPHSFPQMDYGYTF
CDR3nt: TGTGCCAGCCGTCCACATTCTTTCCCCCAGATGGACTATGGCTACACCTTC
abundance: .
v_gene: TRBV25-1
d_gene: .
j_gene: TRBJ1-2

CDR3aa: CASSLTGKNYGYTF
CDR3nt: TGTGCCAGCAGCTTAACAGGGAAGAACTATGGCTACACCTTC
abundance: .
v_gene: TRBV7-2
d_gene: .
j_gene: TRBJ1-2

CDR3aa: CAWTKQGMYEQYF
CDR3nt: TGTGCCTGGACCAAACAGGGCATGTACGAGCAGTACTTC
abundance: .
v_gene: TRBV30
d_gene: .
j_gene: TRBJ2-7

CDR3aa: CASSVEGIGTEAFF
CDR3nt: TGTGCCAGCAGTGTAGAAGGGATCGGCACTGAAGCTTTCTTT
abundance: .
v_gene: TRBV2
d_gene: .
j_gene: TRBJ1-1